These T cell receptor beta chains were read from a single sample in a study of T cell responses to AZD1222 COVID-19 vaccine. Data came from immunoSEQ multiplex PCR; TCRdb stores just in-frame clones and leaves some out. The sample has 180,000 or so clones, around 92% seen once. The material was peripheral blood, obtained 28 days after the second AZD1222 dose. These receptors were taken from an adult who received the AZD1222 COVID-19 vaccine. The CDR3 runs from the conserved cysteine through the conserved F or W. The D gene is left open where the match is weak. Only some rows state a clone size, as once, few, many or a class for expanded clones.

V	D	J	size	CDR3	DNA
TRBV7-2	.	TRBJ1-1	.	CASSLVPWTLGNTEAFF	TGTGCCAGCAGCTTAGTGCCCTGGACCCTGGGAAACACTGAAGCTTTCTTT
TRBV24-1	.	TRBJ2-1	.	CATSDSGTLYNEQFF	TGTGCCACCAGTGATTCCGGGACCTTGTACAATGAGCAGTTCTTC
TRBV15	.	TRBJ1-6	.	CATSRASENSPLHF	TGTGCCACCAGCAGAGCGTCGGAAAATTCACCCCTCCACTTT
TRBV10-1	.	TRBJ2-7	.	CASRRTREESYEQYF	TGCGCCAGCAGAAGGACGAGGGAGGAGTCCTACGAGCAGTACTTC
TRBV19	.	TRBJ1-3	.	CASSIGGAGNTIYF	TGTGCCAGTAGTATTGGAGGGGCTGGAAACACCATATATTTT
TRBV28	.	TRBJ2-7	.	CASSLTPDSSYEQYF	TGTGCCAGCAGCCTAACTCCAGACAGCTCCTACGAGCAGTACTTC
TRBV27	.	TRBJ1-6	.	CASSLDAGNFSPLHF	TGTGCCAGCAGTTTAGACGCGGGGAATTTTTCACCCCTCCACTTT
TRBV6-5	.	TRBJ1-5	.	CASSPLVGGSPPQHF	TGTGCCAGCAGCCCCCTCGTAGGGGGTAGTCCGCCCCAGCATTTT
TRBV5-1	TRBD1	TRBJ2-7	.	CASSPPRTGGEASYEQYF	TGCGCCAGCAGCCCCCCACGGACAGGGGGCGAGGCTTCCTACGAGCAGTACTTC
TRBV3-1/TRBV3-2	.	TRBJ1-6	once	CASSQGPGDNSPLHF	TGTGCCAGCAGCCAAGGTCCAGGGGATAATTCACCCCTCCACTTT
TRBV7-2	.	TRBJ2-3	.	CASTLLALDTQYF	TGTGCCAGCACCCTACTAGCACTGGATACGCAGTATTTT
TRBV28	.	TRBJ1-1	.	CASSLGGSLNTEAFF	TGTGCCAGCAGCCTGGGGGGATCGCTGAACACTGAAGCTTTCTTT
TRBV5-1	.	TRBJ1-1	.	CASSLEPARLNTEAFF	TGCGCCAGCAGCTTGGAACCAGCCAGGCTGAACACTGAAGCTTTCTTT
TRBV6-1	.	TRBJ2-5	.	CASSEGQGRGETQYF	TGTGCCAGCAGTGAGGGGCAGGGGCGCGGGGAGACCCAGTACTTC
TRBV6-1	.	TRBJ2-2	once	CASSERRDRINTGELFF	TGTGCCAGCAGTGAAAGGCGGGACAGAATTAACACCGGGGAGCTGTTTTTT
TRBV7-2	.	TRBJ2-7	.	CASSPGLGYEQYF	TGTGCCAGCAGCCCAGGACTGGGGTACGAGCAGTACTTC
TRBV25-1	TRBD1	TRBJ2-5	.	CSTGGQGQGPQETQYF	TGCTCGACAGGGGGCCAGGGTCAGGGGCCCCAAGAGACCCAGTACTTC
TRBV2	.	TRBJ1-2	.	CASSGTHGVDGYTF	TGTGCCAGCAGTGGCACTCACGGGGTTGATGGCTACACCTTC
TRBV19	TRBD1	TRBJ1-1	once	CASSIPGGNTEAFF	TGTGCCAGTAGTATCCCAGGGGGTAACACTGAAGCTTTCTTT
TRBV12-5	.	TRBJ2-4	.	CASGRGSKNIQYF	TGTGCTAGTGGTAGGGGGAGCAAAAACATTCAGTACTTC
TRBV28	.	TRBJ1-5	once	CASTGGYQPQHF	TGTGCCAGCACCGGGGGATATCAGCCCCAGCATTTT
TRBV2	.	TRBJ2-7	.	CASSDSSVSRVTYEQYF	TGTGCCAGCAGTGATTCTAGCGTCAGCCGAGTCACCTACGAGCAGTACTTC
TRBV3-1/TRBV3-2	.	TRBJ1-2	.	CASSQDWSGYTF	TGTGCCAGCAGCCAAGACTGGTCTGGCTACACCTTC
TRBV7-6	.	TRBJ1-1	.	CASSLTENTEAFF	TGTGCCAGCAGCTTGACAGAGAACACTGAAGCTTTCTTT
TRBV19	.	TRBJ2-1	.	CASSPRQISYNEQFF	TGTGCCAGTAGTCCGCGACAGATCTCCTACAATGAGCAGTTCTTC
TRBV27	TRBD1	TRBJ2-7	.	CASRRTGTGDSYEQYF	TGTGCCAGCAGGAGAACCGGGACAGGGGACTCCTACGAGCAGTACTTC
TRBV5-6	.	TRBJ2-5	.	CASSLFLKGETQYF	TGTGCCAGCAGCTTATTTTTGAAGGGCGAGACCCAGTACTTC
TRBV5-5	TRBD1	TRBJ1-5	.	CASSLGTGRQPQHF	TGTGCCAGCAGCTTGGGGACAGGCCGGCAGCCCCAGCATTTT
TRBV2	.	TRBJ2-3	.	CASAYLADTQYF	TGTGCCAGCGCCTATTTGGCAGATACGCAGTATTTT
TRBV28	.	TRBJ1-2	.	CASSWTRLQRTDSNYGYTF	TGTGCCAGCAGTTGGACCCGCCTTCAGCGTACTGACTCTAACTATGGCTACACCTTC
TRBV19	TRBD2	TRBJ2-7	.	CASSPYGTSVYEQYF	TGTGCCAGTAGTCCCTATGGGACTAGCGTCTACGAGCAGTACTTC
TRBV28	.	TRBJ2-1	.	CASTAIATYNLRGQFF	TGTGCCAGCACCGCAATCGCTACTTATAATTTAAGGGGGCAGTTCTTC
TRBV30	TRBD1	TRBJ1-2	.	CAWLGQGNYGYTF	TGTGCCTGGCTCGGACAGGGGAACTATGGCTACACCTTC
TRBV2	TRBD1	TRBJ2-3	.	CASSEAHGQGVDTQYF	TGTGCCAGCAGTGAAGCGCATGGACAGGGGGTAGATACGCAGTATTTT
TRBV9	.	TRBJ1-4	.	CASSPHRDGLEKLFF	TGTGCCAGCAGCCCCCACCGGGACGGACTTGAAAAACTGTTTTTT
TRBV5-6	.	TRBJ2-3	.	CASSPRQTSTDTQYF	TGTGCCAGCAGCCCCCGCCAAACTAGCACAGATACGCAGTATTTT
TRBV5-1	.	TRBJ1-1	.	CASSTDSPMNTEAFF	TGCGCCAGCAGCACGGACAGTCCTATGAACACTGAAGCTTTCTTT
TRBV7-5	.	TRBJ1-2	once	CARSLLSGGDYGYTF	TGTGCCAGAAGCTTATTATCTGGGGGCGACTATGGCTACACCTTC
TRBV7-9	TRBD1	TRBJ1-2	.	CASSYTGQRNLYGYTF	TGTGCCAGCAGCTATACGGGACAGCGGAACCTCTATGGCTACACCTTC